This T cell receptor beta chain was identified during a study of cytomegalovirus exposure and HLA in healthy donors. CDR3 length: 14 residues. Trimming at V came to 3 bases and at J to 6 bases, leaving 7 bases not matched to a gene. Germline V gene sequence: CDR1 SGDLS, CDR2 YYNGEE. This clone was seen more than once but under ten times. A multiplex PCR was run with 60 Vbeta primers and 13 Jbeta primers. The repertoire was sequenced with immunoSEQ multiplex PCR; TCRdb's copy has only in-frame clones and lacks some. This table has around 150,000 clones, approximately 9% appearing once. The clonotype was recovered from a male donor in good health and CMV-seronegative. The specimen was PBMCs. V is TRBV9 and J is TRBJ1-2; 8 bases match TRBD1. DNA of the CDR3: TGTGCCAGCAGCGCTATCGGGACAGGCGATGGCTACACCTTC. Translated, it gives CASSAIGTGDGYTF. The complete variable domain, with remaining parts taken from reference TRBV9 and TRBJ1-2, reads DSGVTQTPKHLITATGQRVTLRCSPRSGDLSVYWYQQSLDQGLQFLIQYYNGEERAKGNILERFSAQQFPDLHSELNLSSLELGDSALYFCASSAIGTGDGYTFGSGTRLTVV.